A selection of T cell receptor beta chains follows, all from one sample in a study of OX40 agonist ivuxolimab in advanced cancers. Sequenced by immunoSEQ multiplex PCR; TCRdb stores in-frame clones only, minus some. The table shows over 25,000 clones, with around 86% occurring only once. Sequencing was performed on CD4+ or CD8+ T cells sorted from blood, taken in a trial of the OX40 agonist ivuxolimab. These receptors came from an adult with an advanced solid tumor such as melanoma, head and neck, liver or kidney cancer. The CDR3 runs from the conserved cysteine through the conserved F or W. The order of the fields is V gene, CDR3 protein.

>TRBV19
CASSILAGIDEQFF
>TRBV13
CASSELDSAGADEQFF
>TRBV28
CATTGIYGYTF
>TRBV6-1
CASSESVRAGLAYEQYF
>TRBV13
CASSSAGPSYEQYF
>TRBV27
CASSLTGSGNYGYTF
>TRBV19
CASSIGQSANYGYTF
>TRBV27
CASSSGLAGKQETQYF
>TRBV9
CASSVGLPQETQYF
>TRBV19
CASSAISYNEQFF
>TRBV4-1
CASSPATPYEQYF
>TRBV5-1
CASSPTGTGNTIYF
>TRBV4-3
CASSPSPRGSYEQYF
>TRBV9
CASDQLADRHEQFF
>TRBV6-6
CASSYGPSSNEQFF
>TRBV27
CASSLSVGEPQHF
>TRBV7-6
CASSPRGQDYYEQYF
>TRBV9
CASSVVPGLNTDTQYF
>TRBV6-4
CASSDSTGGSGANVLTF
>TRBV5-1
CASSLGGQLSSYEQYF
>TRBV5-4
CASSPDGFNYGYTF
>TRBV6-5
CASSVQGFTEAFF
>TRBV29-1
CSVDFGDTTYNEQFF
>TRBV30
CAWSDGGELFF
>TRBV7-6
CASSPEADYGYTF
>TRBV7-9
CASSFAPEAFF
>TRBV19
CASSIDSGSGANVLTF